This TCR beta chain was captured by sequencing in a study of blood T cell repertoires in COVID-19. In its sample, this clone was seen many times. In the authors' methods: Amplification of reference gene primers was used by the study to estimate nucleated cell counts. Repertoires were generated with immunoSEQ multiplex PCR, while TCRdb's copy carries only in-frame clones and drops some. D and trimming were read from the DNA, whereas the V and J calls and clone size are those reported in that table. Counted here are roughly 300,000 clones, 86% occurring once; the ten biggest clones make up 1.5% to 2%. The specimen was peripheral blood. The source of this sequence is a woman aged 50 to 60 with acute or convalescent COVID-19.

CDR3 region: CARKNYRDGNSPLHF. CDR3 sequence (DNA): TGTGCCAGAAAAAACTACAGGGACGGAAATTCACCCCTCCACTTT. The chain links TRBV5-3 to TRBJ1-6; weak D call: TRBD1 (6 bases). TRBV5-3 carries the ORF label, with uncertain function. CDR3 size: 15 residues. V was shortened by 6 bases and J by 7 bases, with 17 bases between the two germline ends.